Below are 18 T cell receptor beta chains sequenced from a single sample in a study of response to subunit inactivated influenza vaccine. Using its own MiXCR run on the RT-PCR reads, TCRdb lists one record per CDR3 protein. In the table there are approximately 730,000 distinct CDR3 sequences, around 13% of which are singletons. Sequences were derived from PBMCs from blood, sampled 14 to 15 days before vaccination. The source of these receptors is a man in his fifties who received an inactivated influenza vaccine.

This clonotype has just a few counts. The genes are TRBV7-9 and TRBJ1-2, with D uncertain. CDR1 is SEHNR, CDR2 FQNEAQ, per germline (reference sequence). Trimming cost V 1 base and J 0 bases, with 9 bases left between them. The CDR3 covers 15 residues. CDR3 sequence (DNA): TGTGCCAGCAGCTTAGAAGGCGGACCTAACTATGGCTACACCTTC. Protein product: CASSLEGGPNYGYTF. Looking up the rest from reference TRBV7-9 and TRBJ1-2 gives the full variable domain: DTGVSQNPRHKITKRGQNVTFRCDPISEHNRLYWYRQTLGQGPEFLTYFQNEAQLEKSRLLSDRFSAERPKGSFSTLEIQRTEQGDSAMYLCASSLEGGPNYGYTFGSGTRLTVV.

The chain has TRBV3-1 and TRBJ2-1; D may correspond to TRBD1 or TRBD2 (5 bases each). Trimming left V 2 bases short and J 7 bases short, with 27 bases between. CDR3 length: 19 amino acids. The germline gives CDR1 LGHDT, CDR2 YNNKEL (reference sequence). CDR3 amino acids: CASSQQGTRLAVGANEQFF. For the CDR3, the DNA is TGTGCCAGCAGCCAACAGGGTACCAGGCTAGCAGTTGGAGCGAATGAGCAGTTCTTC.

This chain connects TRBV3-1 to TRBJ2-7; possibly TRBD1 for D (6 bases). The CDR3 is made up of 13 amino acids. Germline V gives CDR1 LGHDT, CDR2 YNNKEL (reference sequence). Trimming removed 4 bases from V and 6 bases from J, with 13 bases in between. The CDR3 protein is CASSPGASGEQYF. The CDR3 bases are TGTGCCAGCAGCCCAGGGGCTTCGGGCGAGCAGTACTTC.

The chain has TRBV18 and TRBJ2-7; D gene uncertain. Germline CDR1 reads KGHSH; CDR2 reads LQKENI. The V and J ends lost 3 bases and 0 bases respectively, with 9 bases between them. The CDR3 has 14 amino acids. The CDR3 is CASSPVQSSYEQYF. As DNA, the CDR3 is TGTGCCAGCTCACCGGTCCAGAGCTCCTACGAGCAGTACTTC. The full variable domain, completed using reference TRBV18 and TRBJ2-7, is NAGVMQNPRHLVRRRGQEARLRCSPMKGHSHVYWYRQLPEEGLKFMVYLQKENIIDESGMPKERFSAEFPKEGPSILRIQQVVRGDSAAYFCASSPVQSSYEQYFGPGTRLTVT.

This chain uses TRBV4-2 with TRBJ2-5, with a weak D call TRBD1 (6 bases). This CDR3 comprises 15 residues. Trimming removed 2 bases at V and 2 bases at J, with 12 bases between. Germline CDR1 and CDR2: LGHNA and YNFKEQ. Written as DNA, the CDR3 is TGTGCCAGCAGCCAATATAGACAGGTACAAGAGACCCAGTACTTC. Its protein product is CASSQYRQVQETQYF.

The chain joins TRBV28 to TRBJ2-5; no clear D. The ends were cut back, 5 bases at V and 1 base at J, with 14 bases in the middle. Germline V gene sequence: CDR1 MDHEN, CDR2 SYDVKM. This CDR3 is built from 15 residues. The chain's CDR3 is CASSDRRYFQETQYF. CDR3 nucleotide sequence: TGTGCCAGCAGTGACCGACGGTACTTCCAAGAGACCCAGTACTTC.

The chain has TRBV12-3 or TRBV12-4 and TRBJ2-1, with 12 nucleotides matching TRBD1. J was trimmed by 9 bases and V by 6 bases; bases with no gene match: 6. The CDR3 consists of 14 residues. The CDR3 spells CASSTGTGGGEQFF. The CDR3 DNA follows: TGTGCCAGCAGCACCGGGACAGGGGGCGGTGAGCAGTTCTTC.

This clonotype was seen more than once but under ten times. The J gene is TRBJ2-7, the V gene TRBV12-3 or TRBV12-4; 9 positions agree with TRBD2. The CDR3 contains 16 residues. After removal of 1 base from V and 5 bases from J, the junction contained 9 bases not matched to a gene. Here the CDR3 DNA reads TGTGCCAGCAGTTTAGGCGGGAGGGCCGGGGTACACGAGCAGTACTTC. It yields the protein CASSLGGRAGVHEQYF.

There are a few counts of this clonotype. The V gene is TRBV27, the J gene TRBJ2-7; 9 bases agree with TRBD1. Looked up from germline, CDR1 is MNHEY and CDR2 is SMNVEV (reference sequence). Unmatched junction bases numbered 3, after V lost 3 bases and J lost 6 bases. CDR3 length: 13 residues. The CDR3 reads CASSLGQGTEQYF. For the CDR3, the DNA is TGTGCCAGCAGTTTGGGACAGGGCACCGAGCAGTACTTC.

CDR3 sequence: CASSLAPGTVGSTDTQYF. In DNA form, the CDR3 reads TGTGCCAGCAGCTTAGCCCCCGGGACAGTGGGTAGCACAGATACGCAGTATTTT. The genes are TRBV7-2 and TRBJ2-3, with 7 bases lining up with TRBD1. CDR3 size: 18 residues. V gave up 0 bases and J gave up 0 bases; unmatched junction bases: 9. Germline-derived CDR1 and CDR2 are SGHTA and FQGNSA.

J is TRBJ2-7 and V is TRBV4-1, with 7 bases matching TRBD1. Germline V CDR1 and CDR2: MGHRA, YSYEKL. V shed 0 bases, J shed 1 base, and the junction held 3 bases outside the gene matches. There are 15 residues in the CDR3. The CDR3 nucleotides are TGCGCCAGCAGCCAAGATCGACAGGGTTCCTACGAGCAGTACTTC. Amino acid sequence: CASSQDRQGSYEQYF.

The J gene is TRBJ1-3, the V gene TRBV20-1; perhaps TRBD1 as D (6 bases). The CDR3 covers 17 residues. Germline assignment: CDR1 DFQATT and CDR2 SNEGSKA (reference sequence). The V end was cut by 0 bases, the J end by 0 bases, with 15 bases between. CDR3 nucleotides: TGCAGTGCTAGAGATCATCGGACAGTCTTCTCTGGAAACACCATATATTTT. Translation: CSARDHRTVFSGNTIYF.

This clonotype occurred a few times. The rearrangement joins TRBV7-8 to TRBJ2-7; 7 nucleotides align to TRBD1. CDR3 size: 13 residues. J lost 5 bases, V lost 5 bases, and 6 bases had no gene match. The germline CDR1 and CDR2 sequences are SGHVS and FQNEAQ. As DNA, the CDR3 is TGTGCCAGCAGCGGGACAGTATTCGACGAGCAGTACTTC. Its translation is CASSGTVFDEQYF.

This clonotype was counted between two and nine times. The rearrangement links TRBV5-6 to TRBJ1-2; tentative D call: TRBD1 (5 bases). Germline CDR1 is SGHDT and CDR2 is YYEEEE. Trimming cost V 4 bases and J 4 bases, with 26 bases left between them. The CDR3 runs to 18 residues. The CDR3 DNA is TGTGCCAGCAGCCAAACTGGTAGTTTCGGGACCGACACCTATGGCTACACCTTC. It encodes CASSQTGSFGTDTYGYTF.

A few counts support this clonotype. The chain couples TRBV5-5 to TRBJ2-2, with D possibly being TRBD2 (6 bases). V gave up 4 bases and J gave up 2 bases, with 21 bases separating them. This CDR3 spans 18 amino acids. In germline, CDR1 is SGHKS, CDR2 YYEKEE (reference sequence). CDR3 sequence: CASSASGVTHPNTGELFF. The DNA for the CDR3 is TGTGCCAGCAGCGCCTCGGGGGTGACTCACCCCAACACCGGGGAGCTGTTTTTT.

This clonotype was detected a few times. This chain connects TRBV12-3 or TRBV12-4 to TRBJ2-7; 9 positions agree with TRBD2. The CDR3 loop spans 16 amino acids. V shed 5 bases and J 3 bases; nucleotides not matched to a gene: 11. The CDR3: CASSPRGGGKNYEQYF. In DNA form, the CDR3 reads TGTGCCAGCAGTCCGCGGGGGGGCGGGAAAAACTACGAGCAGTACTTC.

The V call is TRBV2, the J call TRBJ2-3, with 8 bases matching TRBD2. The CDR3 totals 14 residues. Trimming removed 4 bases from V and 4 bases from J; junction bases left unmatched: 4. Germline-derived CDR1 and CDR2 are SNHLY and FYNNEI. The DNA of the CDR3 is TGTGCCAGCAGTGGGGAGCGGGAGCCAGATACGCAGTATTTT. Encoded protein: CASSGEREPDTQYF.

This sequence joins TRBV27 and TRBJ2-2; D tentatively reads TRBD1 or TRBD2 (6 bases each). Germline V lookup: CDR1 MNHEY, CDR2 SMNVEV (reference sequence). The CDR3 spans 14 residues. Trimming left V 3 bases short and J 6 bases short, with 11 bases between. The CDR3 region is CASSFRGEAGELFF. CDR3 in DNA: TGTGCCAGCAGTTTTAGGGGGGAAGCCGGGGAGCTGTTTTTT.